Each of the 25 T cell receptor beta chains below was sequenced from the same sample in a study of human T cells and chemical hapten exposure. Time point reported: pre-sensitization, week 0. The treatment here: therapeutic diphenylcyclopropenone sensitization with weekly scalp DPC. One entry per CDR3 protein, called by TCRdb with MiXCR from the RACE reads. Among 190,000 or so distinct CDR3 sequences listed, roughly 30% were seen once. Material: whole blood, obtained in connection with sensitization to the hapten diphenylcyclopropenone (DPC). The receptors stem from a woman younger than 45 with alopecia areata. Some clones in this sample may be carry-over from other donors' samples.

V and J are TRBV5-1 and TRBJ2-7; 8 positions match TRBD1. V lost 2 bases, J lost 2 bases, and 9 bases stayed unmatched. The CDR3 loop spans 16 amino acids. Germline V lookup: CDR1 SGHRS, CDR2 YFSETQ. The CDR3 nucleotides read TGCGCCAGCAGCTTTCTGGGACAGGTGTCAACCTACGAGCAGTACTTC. Its protein is CASSFLGQVSTYEQYF. Drawing the rest from reference TRBV5-1 and TRBJ2-7, the complete variable domain is KAGVTQTPRYLIKTRGQQVTLSCSPISGHRSVSWYQQTPGQGLQFLFEYFSETQRNKGNFPGRFSGRQFSNSRSEMNVSTLELGDSALYLCASSFLGQVSTYEQYFGPGTRLTVT.

This clonotype was counted only a few times. The genes are TRBV20-1 and TRBJ2-1; a weak D match, TRBD2 (5 bases). V was pared by 0 bases and J by 10 bases, with 13 bases between. The CDR3 extends over 13 amino acids. Germline loops: CDR1 DFQATT, CDR2 SNEGSKA (reference sequence). The CDR3 nucleotides are TGCAGTGCTAGAGATCCCCTAGCACGGGAGCAGTTCTTC. Protein product: CSARDPLAREQFF.

The chain is built from TRBV4-3 and TRBJ1-2; no definite D call. CDR3 length: 15 residues. Germline lookup yields CDR1 LGHNA and CDR2 YSLEER. Deletions cut 2 bases from V and 8 bases from J, with 18 bases between. CDR3 nucleotide sequence: TGCGCCAGCAGCCAAATCATCTATGGCGGGCTCGGCTACACCTTC. This sequence encodes CASSQIIYGGLGYTF.

The V gene is TRBV27, the J gene TRBJ2-1; TRBD2 is a possible D gene (5 bases). The CDR3 sequence is 15 residues long. Germline values: CDR1 MNHEY, CDR2 SMNVEV (reference sequence). The ends were cut back, 5 bases at V and 4 bases at J, with 15 bases in the middle. The CDR3 DNA is TGTGCCAGCAGTACCTCGGGGTTACTATACAATGAGCAGTTCTTC. Its protein is CASSTSGLLYNEQFF.

This clonotype occurred a few times. V and J are TRBV28 and TRBJ2-1; possible D gene TRBD2, 5 bases. The CDR3 extends over 16 amino acids. Germline CDR1 MDHEN, CDR2 SYDVKM. With 5 bases removed from V and 4 bases from J, the gap between germline ends came to 18 bases. DNA for the CDR3: TGTGCCAGCAGTCCTCCCCGGCCTCCGGGATACAATGAGCAGTTCTTC. This sequence encodes CASSPPRPPGYNEQFF.

The V call is TRBV6-6, the J call TRBJ1-2; D gene ambiguous. The ends were cut back, 8 bases at V and 2 bases at J, with 6 bases in the middle. This CDR3 comprises 11 residues. Germline lookup yields CDR1 MNHNY and CDR2 SVGAGI (reference sequence). The CDR3 sequence is CASSQNYGYTF. The CDR3 DNA reads as TGTGCCAGCTCCCAAAACTATGGCTACACCTTC.

As DNA, the CDR3 is TGTGCCAGCAGCCTTTGGGGGTTCGGGGGGAAGGGCAATCAGCCCCAGCATTTT. Translating gives CASSLWGFGGKGNQPQHF. V and J are TRBV28 and TRBJ1-5, with D perhaps matching TRBD1 (5 bases). The CDR3 has 18 amino acids. V gave up 6 bases and J gave up 2 bases, with 23 bases separating them. CDR1 and CDR2 (germline): MDHEN, SYDVKM. Full variable domain (remainder filled in from reference TRBV28 and TRBJ1-5): DVKVTQSSRYLVKRTGEKVFLECVQDMDHENMFWYRQDPGLGLRLIYFSYDVKMKEKGDIPEGYSVSREKKERFSLILESASTNQTSMYLCASSLWGFGGKGNQPQHFGDGTRLSIL.

The chain recombines TRBV4-3 with TRBJ2-2; the D gene is possibly TRBD2 (6 bases). There are 17 residues in the CDR3. V was trimmed by 0 bases and J by 4 bases, leaving 15 bases between them. The germline gives CDR1 LGHNA, CDR2 YSLEER. The CDR3 sequence is CASSQDPGRGGTGELFF. For the CDR3, the DNA is TGCGCCAGCAGCCAAGATCCCGGGCGGGGAGGCACCGGGGAGCTGTTTTTT.

The chain carries TRBV29-1 and TRBJ2-4, with a possible D match to TRBD1 (6 bases). This CDR3 is 11 amino acids long. Germline CDR1 is SQVTM and CDR2 is ANQGSEA. V lost 7 bases and J lost 16, with 20 bases in between. The CDR3 DNA follows: TGCAGCGGGCGAGATTCGGCAGGGGAATACTTC. Protein sequence: CSGRDSAGEYF.

This clonotype has more than one count but fewer than ten. The rearrangement joins TRBV27 to TRBJ1-1; D unresolved. CDR1 is MNHEY, CDR2 SMNVEV, per germline (reference sequence). This CDR3 contains 13 residues. The V and J ends lost 5 bases and 0 bases respectively, with 7 bases between them. CDR3 sequence (DNA): TGTGCCAGCAGTAACACGATGAACACTGAAGCTTTCTTT. Encoded protein: CASSNTMNTEAFF.

This clonotype has only a few counts. The V call is TRBV7-2, the J call TRBJ2-3; D is uncertain. Germline V gene sequence: CDR1 SGHTA, CDR2 FQGNSA. CDR3 size: 12 residues. V was pared by 5 bases and J by 2 bases, with 5 bases between. The CDR3 spells CASSIYTDTQYF. CDR3 bases: TGTGCCAGCAGCATCTACACAGATACGCAGTATTTT.

This clonotype was recorded many times. The genes are TRBV10-3 and TRBJ2-3, with D unresolved. The V and J ends lost 4 bases and 6 bases respectively, with 8 bases between them. The CDR3 sequence is 12 residues long. Germline V gives CDR1 ENHRY, CDR2 SYGVKD. CDR3 sequence: CAISGLEDTQYF. The CDR3, as DNA: TGTGCCATCAGTGGGCTGGAGGATACGCAGTATTTT.

This rearrangement joins TRBV10-3 to TRBJ2-7; D remains unclear. The V gene's germline CDR1 is ENHRY and CDR2 SYGVKD. The CDR3 is 13 amino acids. V lost 6 bases and J 5 bases, leaving 14 bases between the germline ends. CDR3 amino acids: CAIRGSSSDEQYF. DNA of the CDR3: TGTGCCATCAGGGGGTCCTCGAGTGACGAGCAGTACTTC.

The table lists this clonotype with a few counts. The genes are TRBV29-1 and TRBJ2-7; TRBD2 might be the D (6 bases). Germline-derived CDR1 and CDR2 are SQVTM and ANQGSEA. The CDR3 is 14 residues long. The V gene lost 4 bases and the J gene lost 4 bases, with 17 bases spanning the gap. This CDR3 is CSVAYGGTEYEQYF. The CDR3 nucleotides read TGCAGCGTTGCCTACGGCGGGACTGAGTACGAGCAGTACTTC.

Only a few counts were recorded for this clonotype. The chain combines TRBV28 with TRBJ1-2; D not resolved. The CDR3 spans 12 residues. Germline CDR1 and CDR2: MDHEN and SYDVKM. V was trimmed by 6 bases and J by 4 bases, leaving 9 bases between them. DNA of the CDR3: TGTGCCAGCAGCAGCTTCATCTATGGCTACACCTTC. Residues: CASSSFIYGYTF.

This clonotype showed up just a few times. V is TRBV9 and J is TRBJ2-7, with TRBD2 matching over 9 bases. In germline, CDR1 is SGDLS, CDR2 YYNGEE. This CDR3 is 14 amino acids long. Trimming at V came to 6 bases and at J to 2 bases, leaving 6 bases not matched to a gene. The CDR3 sequence is CASNGGGAAYEQYF. DNA for the CDR3: TGTGCCAGCAACGGCGGGGGGGCTGCCTACGAGCAGTACTTC.

The CDR3 DNA is TGTGCCAGCAGTTTAAGTACAGGGAACTATGGCTACACCTTC. Protein product: CASSLSTGNYGYTF. The rearrangement links TRBV28 to TRBJ1-2, with D maybe TRBD1 (6 bases). The germline CDR1 and CDR2 sequences are MDHEN and SYDVKM. Trimming shortened V by 2 bases and J by 2 bases, and 9 bases separated the two germline ends. The CDR3 is made up of 14 amino acids.

This chain connects TRBV6-2 or TRBV6-3 to TRBJ1-5; no definite D call. This CDR3 has 14 amino acids. Germline V CDR1 and CDR2: MNHEY, SVGEGT. Trimming removed 5 bases at V and 0 bases at J, with 8 bases between. The CDR3 region has the DNA TGTGCCAGCAGTGTGTTAAATAGCAATCAGCCCCAGCATTTT. Its protein product is CASSVLNSNQPQHF.

This clonotype was found a few times. This rearrangement joins TRBV6-2 or TRBV6-3 to TRBJ2-1; D gene uncertain. Trimming took 5 bases from V and 3 from J, leaving 20 bases between them. The germline gives CDR1 MNHEY, CDR2 SVGEGT. The CDR3 has 17 amino acids. The CDR3 protein is CASSVGNRIVFYNEQFF. CDR3 coding DNA: TGTGCCAGCAGTGTCGGAAATAGAATCGTATTCTACAATGAGCAGTTCTTC.

The V and J genes are TRBV7-9 and TRBJ2-2, with 7 bases matching TRBD1. V lost 6 bases to trimming and J lost 4 bases; unmatched junction nucleotides: 5. Germline V gene sequence: CDR1 SEHNR, CDR2 FQNEAQ (reference sequence). The CDR3 is made up of 14 amino acids. CDR3 amino acids: CASSPTGVTGELFF. The CDR3, as DNA: TGTGCCAGCAGTCCAACAGGGGTCACCGGGGAGCTGTTTTTT.

There are a few counts of this clonotype. This chain joins TRBV12-3 or TRBV12-4 and TRBJ2-5; unclear D gene. The CDR3 contains 17 residues. V was cut by 1 base and J by 0 bases, with 15 bases left in between. The CDR3 bases are TGTGCCAGCAGTTTAGGGGTAGGGCAAGCACACCAAGAGACCCAGTACTTC. Its protein is CASSLGVGQAHQETQYF.

The genes are TRBV10-3 and TRBJ2-2; 7 nucleotides line up with TRBD2. Trimming at V came to 5 bases and at J to 8 bases, leaving 8 bases not matched to a gene. CDR1 and CDR2 (germline): ENHRY, SYGVKD. This CDR3 is built from 14 residues. The CDR3 nucleotides read TGTGCCATCAGTCTCGGACTAGTACAAGGGGAGCTGTTTTTT. It is translated as CAISLGLVQGELFF.

This clonotype has only a few counts. The chain employs TRBV29-1 and TRBJ2-5; TRBD1 matches 7 bases. This CDR3 has 13 amino acids. CDR1 and CDR2 (germline): SQVTM, ANQGSEA. V lost 2 bases to trimming and J lost 5 bases; unmatched junction nucleotides: 5. The CDR3 is CSVELVRGETQYF. CDR3 nucleotides: TGCAGCGTTGAACTGGTCAGGGGGGAGACCCAGTACTTC. Based on the CDR3 plus reference TRBV29-1 and TRBJ2-5, the full variable domain is SAVISQKPSRDICQRGTSLTIQCQVDSQVTMMFWYRQQPGQSLTLIATANQGSEATYESGFVIDKFPISRPNLTFSTLTVSNMSPEDSSIYLCSVELVRGETQYFGPGTRLLVL.

The V gene is TRBV29-1, the J gene TRBJ2-3; 7 positions agree with TRBD1. Trimming took 1 base from V and 4 from J; bases not matched to a gene: 14. The CDR3 contains 17 residues. Looked up from germline, CDR1 is SQVTM and CDR2 is ANQGSEA. The CDR3 loop is CSVEGLRTGRLSDTQYF. The CDR3, as DNA: TGCAGCGTTGAAGGACTTCGGACAGGTCGACTCTCAGATACGCAGTATTTT.

This clonotype appeared a few times. The chain joins TRBV15 to TRBJ2-1, with 10 nucleotides matching TRBD2. Trimming removed 2 bases from V and 1 base from J; junction bases left unmatched: 2. The V gene's germline CDR1 is LNHNV and CDR2 YYDKDF (reference sequence). This CDR3 contains 16 residues. For the CDR3, the DNA is TGTGCCACCAGCAGACTAGCGGGGGTATCCTACAATGAGCAGTTCTTC. Residues: CATSRLAGVSYNEQFF.